The clone carrying this T cell receptor beta chain was seen once. Its antigen is unknown. V gave up 6 bases and J gave up 3 bases, with 12 bases separating them. The CDR3 extends over 14 amino acids. The germline gives CDR1 SEHNR, CDR2 FQNEAQ (reference sequence). CD45RO-negative, CCR7-selected cells formed the naive CD8 fraction, which excluded terminally differentiated effector memory CD45RA+ cells. The data were taken from a study of shared clonotypes between healthy human individuals. Study-wide results and limits: When compared with the clonotypes that were shared by all four sorted-subset donors, the non-shared clonotypes turned out to have lower generation probabilities. Memory subsets generally showed smaller estimated richness than naive subsets did. Shared across a handful of donors were about 4.6% of the naive CD4 clonotypes.

The material for each subset, its genomic DNA, was split evenly across several immunoSEQ plates. TCRdb's table, derived via immunoSEQ multiplex PCR, lists solely in-frame clones and lacks some. The table shows a few million clones, with about 94% occurring only once. The V call is TRBV7-9, the J call TRBJ1-5, with D possibly matching TRBD1 (6 bases). The source material was naive CD8+ T cells from PBMCs. The sequence was obtained from a man younger than 35 in good health. Some clones in this sample may be carry-over from other donors' samples. CDR3 bases: TGTGCCAGCAGAGAAGGGGGAGACAATCAGCCCCAGCATTTT. It encodes CASREGGDNQPQHF.